These 32 T cell receptor beta chains were sequenced from one sample in a study of neoadjuvant anti-PD-1 for oral cavity cancer. Time point indicated: after neoadjuvant nivolumab, at surgical resection. TCRdb's copy holds only in-frame clones and misses some; the assay was immunoSEQ multiplex PCR. This table holds approximately 30,000 clones, about 80% found once. The input for sequencing was PBMCs, taken after nivolumab (anti-PD-1) treatment. The source of these receptors is a person aged 35-79 years with oral cavity squamous cell carcinoma.

This clone occurred once. The gene calls are TRBV27 and TRBJ2-7; 8 bases are shared with TRBD1. The germline gives CDR1 MNHEY, CDR2 SMNVEV (reference sequence). The J segment lost 3 bases and the V segment lost 7 bases, leaving 11 bases of the junction unmatched. The CDR3 is 15 residues long. CDR3 nucleotides: TGTGCCAGCACCCCAACCTCGGACAGGGTCTACGAGCAGTACTTC. Its translation: CASTPTSDRVYEQYF.

CDR3 DNA sequence: TGTGCCAGCAGCTTATTAATTAGCACAGATACGCAGTATTTT. This sequence encodes CASSLLISTDTQYF. The chain combines TRBV7-2 with TRBJ2-3; D is uncertain. CDR1 and CDR2 (germline): SGHTA, FQGNSA. The germline V and J ends were trimmed by 2 bases and 0 bases, with 6 bases remaining between them. The CDR3 consists of 14 residues.

This clone has a single count. This chain connects TRBV6-5 to TRBJ2-3; D gene uncertain. V was shortened by 0 bases and J by 3 bases, with 7 bases between the two germline ends. Germline CDR1 reads MNHEY; CDR2 reads SVGAGI. The CDR3 loop spans 14 amino acids. In nucleotides, the CDR3 is TGTGCCAGCAGTTACTCGAGCTGGACAGATACGCAGTATTTT. This translates into CASSYSSWTDTQYF.

This chain uses TRBV19 with TRBJ1-5; no firm D call. Trimming shortened V by 3 bases and J by 4 bases, and 4 bases separated the two germline ends. CDR1 is LNHDA, CDR2 SQIVND, per germline (reference sequence). The CDR3 is made up of 12 amino acids. The CDR3, as DNA: TGTGCCAGTAGTATGCGTAATCAGCCCCAGCATTTT. It is translated as CASSMRNQPQHF.

The rearrangement uses TRBV19 and TRBJ2-2, with D tentatively TRBD1 (6 bases). CDR3 length equals 19 residues. Germline CDR1 reads LNHDA; CDR2 reads SQIVND (reference sequence). Trimming cost V 3 bases and J 6 bases, with 26 bases left between them. The CDR3 DNA sequence: TGTGCCAGTAGTATCCTCCCCCCAGGGGCGCAAGTAATAGCCGGGGAGCTGTTTTTT. It is translated as CASSILPPGAQVIAGELFF.

This chain links TRBV9 with TRBJ1-1; D is ambiguous. From germline, CDR1 is SGDLS and CDR2 YYNGEE. V lost 4 bases and J 4 bases, leaving 11 bases between the germline ends. This CDR3 has 13 amino acids. The DNA of the CDR3 is TGTGCCAGCAGCCAAACGGGAGTCACTGAAGCTTTCTTT. Translation gives CASSQTGVTEAFF.

The V and J genes are TRBV11-2 and TRBJ2-7; 12 positions match TRBD2. Germline trimming cut 0 bases from V and 2 bases from J; bases unmatched to any gene: 8. CDR1 SGHAT and CDR2 FQNNGV come from the germline V gene. CDR3 length: 18 residues. The CDR3 nucleotides read TGTGCCAGCAGCTTAGATCTGGTACTAGCGGGGGGCACCTACGAGCAGTACTTC. It specifies CASSLDLVLAGGTYEQYF.

The chain combines TRBV7-8 with TRBJ2-7; perhaps D is TRBD1 or TRBD2 (5 bases each). Germline lookup yields CDR1 SGHVS and CDR2 FQNEAQ. The length of the CDR3 is 14 residues. V shed 5 bases and J shed 0 bases, with 11 bases lying between them. The CDR3 DNA sequence: TGTGCCAGCAGCCTACTGGGGGTCTCCTACGAGCAGTACTTC. The encoded protein is CASSLLGVSYEQYF.

This clone is a singleton in its sample. V is TRBV28 and J is TRBJ1-6; TRBD1 matches at 10 bases. There are 18 residues in the CDR3. Germline V gene lookup returns CDR1 MDHEN and CDR2 SYDVKM. V shed 5 bases and J 6 bases; nucleotides not matched to a gene: 13. The CDR3 reads CASSPVGVTGGVNSPLHF. In DNA form, the CDR3 reads TGTGCCAGCAGTCCCGTGGGGGTGACAGGGGGCGTTAATTCACCCCTCCACTTT.

Here the CDR3 DNA reads TGTGCCAGCAGTTACTCAGGACAGCACTACGAGCAGTACTTC. It yields the protein CASSYSGQHYEQYF. The rearrangement uses TRBV6-5 and TRBJ2-7; possible D gene TRBD1, 6 bases. The CDR3 extends over 14 amino acids. The germline gives CDR1 MNHEY, CDR2 SVGAGI. V lost 0 bases, J lost 3 bases, and 9 bases lay in between.

This clone was detected only once. This chain joins TRBV9 and TRBJ2-7; TRBD2 matches at 7 bases. Germline trimming cut 0 bases from V and 3 bases from J; bases unmatched to any gene: 6. This CDR3 comprises 15 residues. In germline, CDR1 is SGDLS, CDR2 YYNGEE. CDR3 protein: CASSVDGTMNYEQYF. The CDR3, as DNA: TGTGCCAGCAGCGTAGATGGGACTATGAACTACGAGCAGTACTTC. Full variable domain (rest looked up from reference TRBV9 and TRBJ2-7): DSGVTQTPKHLITATGQRVTLRCSPRSGDLSVYWYQQSLDQGLQFLIQYYNGEERAKGNILERFSAQQFPDLHSELNLSSLELGDSALYFCASSVDGTMNYEQYFGPGTRLTVT.

The CDR3, as DNA: TGTGCCAGCAGTTTCAACTGGAACTACGAGCAGTACTTC. Its protein is CASSFNWNYEQYF. The chain joins TRBV28 to TRBJ2-7; D is undetermined. Per the germline V gene, CDR1 is MDHEN and CDR2 is SYDVKM. The CDR3 loop spans 13 amino acids. The V gene lost 3 bases and the J gene lost 3 bases, with 9 bases spanning the gap.

The chain has TRBV23-1 and TRBJ2-3; D is possibly TRBD1 (6 bases). TRBV23-1 is marked as an open reading frame, function uncertain. The CDR3 has 17 amino acids. V lost 7 bases and J lost 0, with 20 bases in between. The CDR3 sequence: CASTKANREGSTDTQYF. As DNA, the CDR3 is TGCGCCAGCACTAAAGCAAACAGGGAAGGGAGCACAGATACGCAGTATTTT.

The chain employs TRBV21-1 and TRBJ2-3; the DNA was not compared with TRBD2, the D call given in the table. TRBV21-1 constitutes a pseudogene. The CDR3 is 16 residues long. CDR3 DNA sequence: TGTGCCAGCAGCAAAAGTTCTAGCGGGGGTGCAGATACGCAGTATTTT. Translating it yields CASSKSSSGGADTQYF.

This chain links TRBV2 with TRBJ1-2; D is possibly TRBD1 (5 bases). V lost 11 bases and J 9 bases, leaving 16 bases between the germline ends. CDR1 and CDR2 from the germline V gene are SNHLY and FYNNEI. CDR3 length: 11 residues. Here the CDR3 reads CAGTGHSSYTF. For the CDR3, the DNA is TGTGCCGGAACAGGTCATAGTAGCTACACCTTC.

Written as DNA, the CDR3 is TGTGCCAGCTCACCAGATGTGGGGCCAGAGGAAAAACTGTTTTTT. Protein product: CASSPDVGPEEKLFF. This chain uses TRBV18 with TRBJ1-4; tentative D call: TRBD1 (5 bases). V was clipped by 2 bases and J by 8 bases, with 15 bases between them. Germline-derived CDR1 and CDR2 are KGHSH and LQKENI. This CDR3 region has 15 residues. Full variable domain (outside the CDR3, taken from reference TRBV18 and TRBJ1-4): NAGVMQNPRHLVRRRGQEARLRCSPMKGHSHVYWYRQLPEEGLKFMVYLQKENIIDESGMPKERFSAEFPKEGPSILRIQQVVRGDSAAYFCASSPDVGPEEKLFFGSGTQLSVL.

The CDR3 DNA follows: TGTGCCAGCAGTAACAGGGGATTTAATGAAAAACTGTTTTTT. Protein sequence: CASSNRGFNEKLFF. The chain employs TRBV6-5 and TRBJ1-4; 7 bases map to TRBD1. The V and J ends lost 5 bases and 4 bases, in that order; junction bases with no gene match: 4. In germline, CDR1 is MNHEY, CDR2 SVGAGI. CDR3 size: 14 residues.

The gene calls are TRBV2 and TRBJ1-4, with 11 positions matching TRBD1. With 7 bases clipped from V and 8 bases from J, the junction kept 6 bases outside the gene matches. From germline, CDR1 is SNHLY and CDR2 FYNNEI. The CDR3 sequence is 14 residues long. As DNA, the CDR3 is TGTGCCAGCAACGGACAGGGGGCCAGGGAAAAACTGTTTTTT. It translates to CASNGQGAREKLFF.

J is TRBJ2-2 and V is TRBV5-1; 8 positions match TRBD1. Germline V gene lookup returns CDR1 SGHRS and CDR2 YFSETQ. Trimming removed 3 bases from V and 6 bases from J; junction bases left unmatched: 7. The CDR3 contains 15 residues. The DNA of the CDR3 is TGCGCCAGCAGCTCAAGGGGACAGGAATCCGGGGAGCTGTTTTTT. Protein product: CASSSRGQESGELFF.

This chain joins TRBV11-2 and TRBJ2-2; D uncertain. Trimming left V 1 base short and J 7 bases short, with 7 bases between. This CDR3 has 13 residues. CDR1 is SGHAT and CDR2 is FQNNGV in the germline V gene. CDR3: CASSLVEGGELFF. The CDR3 DNA reads as TGTGCCAGCAGCTTAGTAGAAGGCGGGGAGCTGTTTTTT. Using reference TRBV11-2 and TRBJ2-2 for the parts outside the CDR3, the full variable domain is EAGVAQSPRYKIIEKRQSVAFWCNPISGHATLYWYQQILGQGPKLLIQFQNNGVVDDSQLPKDRFSAERLKGVDSTLKIQPAKLEDSAVYLCASSLVEGGELFFGEGSRLTVL.

In DNA form, the CDR3 reads TGTGCCAGCAGCCCTGAGCTCCCCGACAGGGGGTTTATTGCAGATACGCAGTATTTT. Translated: CASSPELPDRGFIADTQYF. The V gene is TRBV7-9, the J gene TRBJ2-3, with 9 nucleotides matching TRBD1. Germline CDR1 is SEHNR and CDR2 is FQNEAQ (reference sequence). J gave up 4 bases and V 5 bases, and 19 bases lay outside the gene matches. The CDR3 contains 19 residues.

The chain employs TRBV4-2 and TRBJ2-3; 8 positions match TRBD2. The CDR3 is 16 amino acids. CDR1 LGHNA and CDR2 YNFKEQ come from the germline V gene. The trim removed 1 base at V and 0 bases at J, leaving 3 bases unmatched. The CDR3 region has the DNA TGTGCCAGCAGCCAAGTCGGCGGGGGGAGCACAGATACGCAGTATTTT. Protein product: CASSQVGGGSTDTQYF.

This chain connects TRBV2 to TRBJ2-2; TRBD2 is a possible D gene (6 bases). The V gene's germline CDR1 is SNHLY and CDR2 FYNNEI. The length of the CDR3 is 14 residues. Trimming stripped 4 bases from V and 3 bases from J, with 9 bases between. The CDR3 DNA is TGTGCCAGCAGTGTGGGGGGTGACACCGGGGAGCTGTTTTTT. Amino acids: CASSVGGDTGELFF.

V usage is TRBV27 and J usage is TRBJ2-7; D may be TRBD1 or TRBD2 (6 bases each). The germline V and J ends were trimmed by 2 bases and 3 bases, with 17 bases remaining between them. The germline gives CDR1 MNHEY, CDR2 SMNVEV (reference sequence). This CDR3 region has 16 residues. The CDR3 DNA reads as TGTGCCAGCAGTTTAAGTAGCGGAGAAGGGGGCTACGAGCAGTACTTC. Translating it yields CASSLSSGEGGYEQYF.

This clone was recorded only once. The J gene is TRBJ2-2, the V gene TRBV19; maybe TRBD1 (6 bases). This CDR3 comprises 12 residues. Germline lookup yields CDR1 LNHDA and CDR2 SQIVND (reference sequence). Trimming left V 3 bases short and J 8 bases short, with 7 bases between. CDR3 coding DNA: TGTGCCAGTAGTATCAGGGGAGGGGAGCTGTTTTTT. Its protein is CASSIRGGELFF.

The rearrangement links TRBV5-4 to TRBJ2-7, with D possibly being TRBD1 (6 bases). The CDR3 loop spans 15 amino acids. Germline assignment: CDR1 SGHNT and CDR2 YYREEE (reference sequence). V was cut by 0 bases and J by 2 bases, with 12 bases left in between. This CDR3 is CASSLDLGTPYEQYF. DNA of the CDR3: TGTGCCAGCAGCTTGGACCTCGGGACACCCTACGAGCAGTACTTC.

The chain joins TRBV5-6 to TRBJ2-1; perhaps D is TRBD1 or TRBD2 (6 bases each). The CDR3 extends over 15 amino acids. The V gene's germline CDR1 is SGHDT and CDR2 YYEEEE. The V end was cut by 4 bases, the J end by 3 bases, with 14 bases between. This CDR3 reads CASSLSGGGYNEQFF. In nucleotides, the CDR3 is TGTGCCAGCAGCCTTTCCGGGGGCGGCTACAATGAGCAGTTCTTC.

The chain joins TRBV30 to TRBJ2-7; D remains ambiguous. This CDR3 has 12 amino acids. With 5 bases removed from V and 0 bases from J, the gap between germline ends came to 8 bases. Germline V gene lookup returns CDR1 GTSNPN and CDR2 SVGIG (reference sequence). The CDR3: CAWSSDSYEQYF. CDR3 DNA sequence: TGTGCCTGGTCCTCCGACTCCTACGAGCAGTACTTC.

The rearrangement links TRBV11-2 to TRBJ2-1; 7 nucleotides line up with TRBD2. J was trimmed by 5 bases and V by 8 bases; bases with no gene match: 9. The germline V gene encodes CDR1 SGHAT and CDR2 FQNNGV. The length of the CDR3 is 14 residues. The chain's CDR3 is CASSRDYQDNEQFF. CDR3 in DNA: TGTGCCAGCTCCCGGGACTACCAAGACAATGAGCAGTTCTTC. Full variable domain (missing parts from reference TRBV11-2 and TRBJ2-1): EAGVAQSPRYKIIEKRQSVAFWCNPISGHATLYWYQQILGQGPKLLIQFQNNGVVDDSQLPKDRFSAERLKGVDSTLKIQPAKLEDSAVYLCASSRDYQDNEQFFGPGTRLTVL.

The CDR3 loop reads CASSFWDREFYGYTF. The CDR3 region has the DNA TGTGCCAGCAGTTTTTGGGACAGGGAGTTTTATGGCTACACCTTC. V usage is TRBV27 and J usage is TRBJ1-2; 9 bases fit TRBD1. CDR3 length equals 15 residues. In germline, CDR1 is MNHEY, CDR2 SMNVEV (reference sequence). V lost 3 bases, J lost 5 bases, and 7 bases stayed unmatched.

This sequence joins TRBV11-2 and TRBJ1-4, with 8 positions matching TRBD1. Trimming took 4 bases from V and 10 from J; bases not matched to a gene: 8. Germline values: CDR1 SGHAT, CDR2 FQNNGV. This CDR3 is 14 amino acids long. The CDR3 is CASSSTGEFGKLFF. The CDR3 DNA reads as TGTGCCAGCAGCTCGACAGGGGAATTCGGAAAACTGTTTTTT.

This clone appeared a single time. The chain employs TRBV7-2 and TRBJ2-7; the D call may be TRBD1 or TRBD2 (5 bases each). The V end was cut by 3 bases, the J end by 7 bases, with 13 bases between. This CDR3 spans 13 amino acids. CDR1 SGHTA and CDR2 FQGNSA come from the germline V gene. The CDR3 DNA reads as TGTGCCAGCAGCTTTGCCGGGACGAGGGAGCAGTACTTC. It specifies CASSFAGTREQYF. Variable domain in full (rest from reference TRBV7-2 and TRBJ2-7): GAGVSQSPSNKVTEKGKDVELRCDPISGHTALYWYRQSLGQGLEFLIYFQGNSAPDKSGLPSDRFSAERTGGSVSTLTIQRTQQEDSAVYLCASSFAGTREQYFGPGTRLTVT.